This TCR beta chain was profiled in a study of blood T cells in healthy people across ages. Study outcomes and limitations: Naive CD4+ cell counts and diversity both ran higher in long-lived than in aged donors.

Notes on this clonotype: Its target is not known.

Combining a sample-barcoded 5' primer with a J-beta primer mix, a second PCR ran for roughly 7 to 11 cycles. MiXCR was run by TCRdb on the 5' RACE reads, yielding one entry per CDR3 protein. The sample records 910,000 or so distinct CDR3 sequences, 51% being singletons. The ends were cut back, 4 bases at V and 0 bases at J, with 13 bases in the middle. Per germline, CDR1 KGHDR and CDR2 SFDVKD. This CDR3 region has 16 residues. The receptor's source is a woman aged 55-70 years in good health. The sample taken for sequencing was blood. The gene calls are TRBV24-1 and TRBJ2-3; D is unresolved. CDR3: CATSDTTISSTDTQYF. The CDR3 region has the DNA TGTGCCACCAGTGACACTACAATCTCTAGCACAGATACGCAGTATTTT.